The 16 T cell receptor beta chains given below trace back to one sample, sequenced in a study of blood T cell repertoires in COVID-19 (dated by TCRdb to 2018 to 2020). The library was prepared using the immunoSEQ multiplex PCR assay. Entries here come from immuneACCESS through TCRdb and include only in-frame sequences with V and J called. Some clones fail to appear in such tables; in the studies checked, an unresolved V gene covers under half of the shortfall, and the cause of the remainder is unknown. Here the sample has around 290,000 clones; 70% to 90% occur a single time. The ten top clones hold about an eighth of the sample. The sequenced sample was peripheral blood. The receptors derive from a woman between 65 and 79 years old with COVID-19, enrolled during active disease.

The chain couples TRBV11-3 to TRBJ1-2; D gene ambiguous. The germline V gene encodes CDR1 SGHNT and CDR2 YENEEA. V was clipped by 11 bases and J by 8 bases, with 24 bases between them. There are 14 residues in the CDR3. The CDR3 region is CALPRKPPGGGYTF. CDR3 DNA: TGTGCCTTACCCCGCAAGCCCCCGGGAGGAGGCTACACCTTC.

The V and J genes are TRBV3-1 (or the pseudogene TRBV3-2) and TRBJ2-1; possible D gene TRBD1, 5 bases. V lost 3 bases, J lost 8 bases, and 14 bases lay in between. CDR1 LGHDT and CDR2 YNNKEL come from the germline V gene (reference sequence). The CDR3 is made up of 14 amino acids. The CDR3 reads CASSQGRAVDEQFF. In DNA form, the CDR3 reads TGTGCCAGCAGCCAGGGCAGGGCCGTCGATGAGCAGTTCTTC.

This clone was found once. The gene calls are TRBV29-1 and TRBJ2-3; D is uncertain. The V and J ends lost 3 bases and 0 bases respectively, with 7 bases between them. CDR1 is SQVTM and CDR2 is ANQGSEA in the germline V gene. The CDR3 is 13 residues long. This CDR3 reads CSVESTSTDTQYF. In nucleotides, the CDR3 is TGCAGCGTTGAGTCCACTAGCACAGATACGCAGTATTTT.

This clone was seen a single time. The J gene is TRBJ2-3, the V gene TRBV5-8; D might be TRBD2 (7 bases). Germline V lookup: CDR1 SGHTS, CDR2 YDEGEE. Trimming removed 2 bases at V and 7 bases at J, with 14 bases between. CDR3 length: 14 residues. The CDR3 region is CASSLSAGAYTQYF. For the CDR3, the DNA is TGTGCCAGCAGCTTAAGCGCGGGGGCCTATACGCAGTATTTT.

This chain uses TRBV24-1 with TRBJ2-3; 9 nucleotides match TRBD1. Germline V gene lookup returns CDR1 KGHDR and CDR2 SFDVKD. Germline trimming cut 5 bases from V and 4 bases from J; bases unmatched to any gene: 6. The CDR3 length is 15 residues. The chain's CDR3 is CATSVSGTGPDTQYF. The CDR3 DNA reads as TGTGCCACCAGTGTTTCCGGGACAGGGCCAGATACGCAGTATTTT.

This rearrangement joins TRBV30 to TRBJ1-1; D gene ambiguous. The CDR3 contains 12 residues. CDR1 and CDR2 (germline): GTSNPN, SVGIG (reference sequence). Trimming removed 5 bases at V and 1 base at J, with 8 bases between. Here the CDR3 DNA reads TGTGCCTGGGGACGGTCGAACACTGAAGCTTTCTTT. It translates to CAWGRSNTEAFF. The whole variable domain, filled in from reference TRBV30 and TRBJ1-1, reads SQTIHQWPATLVQPVGSPLSLECTVEGTSNPNLYWYRQAAGRGLQLLFYSVGIGQISSEVPQNLSASRPQDRQFILSSKKLLLSDSGFYLCAWGRSNTEAFFGQGTRLTVV.

The chain links TRBV30 to TRBJ2-1; 10 bases line up with TRBD1. Germline CDR1 reads GTSNPN; CDR2 reads SVGIG (reference sequence). J gave up 7 bases and V 3 bases, and 6 bases lay outside the gene matches. This CDR3 region has 14 residues. Here the CDR3 reads CAWSTGQGKNEQFF. In nucleotides, the CDR3 is TGTGCCTGGAGCACGGGACAGGGGAAGAATGAGCAGTTCTTC.

V is TRBV5-1 and J is TRBJ1-5; D unclear. This CDR3 is 14 amino acids long. From germline, CDR1 is SGHRS and CDR2 YFSETQ. Between the trimmed V and J ends, which lost 1 base and 8 bases, there was a span of 13 bases. This CDR3 is CASSLNGVVKPQHF. The CDR3 nucleotides read TGCGCCAGCAGCTTGAACGGAGTCGTAAAGCCCCAGCATTTT.

The rearrangement joins TRBV28 to TRBJ1-5; 9 bases are a match to TRBD1. Per the germline V gene, CDR1 is MDHEN and CDR2 is SYDVKM. The CDR3 is 18 residues long. V lost 6 bases to trimming and J lost 7 bases; unmatched junction nucleotides: 19. CDR3 in amino acids: CASSFVFTGGGGSQPQHF. CDR3 DNA sequence: TGTGCCAGCAGCTTCGTCTTTACAGGGGGCGGCGGCTCCCAGCCCCAGCATTTT. Complete variable domain (other parts from reference TRBV28 and TRBJ1-5): DVKVTQSSRYLVKRTGEKVFLECVQDMDHENMFWYRQDPGLGLRLIYFSYDVKMKEKGDIPEGYSVSREKKERFSLILESASTNQTSMYLCASSFVFTGGGGSQPQHFGDGTRLSIL.

V is TRBV27 and J is TRBJ1-1; TRBD1 aligns across 8 bases. There are 17 residues in the CDR3. Germline V gene data show CDR1 as MNHEY and CDR2 as SMNVEV (reference sequence). Unmatched junction bases numbered 14, after V lost 4 bases and J lost 4 bases. CDR3 sequence: CASSSYPPTGVVTEAFF. The CDR3 coding sequence is TGTGCCAGCAGTTCCTACCCTCCGACAGGGGTGGTCACTGAAGCTTTCTTT.

The CDR3 DNA sequence: TGTGCCAGCAGTTCCATTGGACAGGGGGGTACAGATACGCAGTATTTT. Translated, it gives CASSSIGQGGTDTQYF. J is TRBJ2-3 and V is TRBV6-2 or TRBV6-3; 10 bases are a match to TRBD1. Germline V gene lookup returns CDR1 MNHEY and CDR2 SVGEGT. The CDR3 extends over 16 amino acids. V was pared by 4 bases and J by 3 bases, with 7 bases of the junction left unmatched.

The chain joins TRBV5-1 to TRBJ2-7; TRBD2 matches 9 bases. Germline V CDR1 and CDR2: SGHRS, YFSETQ. CDR3 length equals 14 residues. J gave up 2 bases and V 0 bases, and 0 bases lay outside the gene matches. The CDR3 loop reads CASSLVAGAYEQYF. The CDR3 DNA reads TGCGCCAGCAGCTTGGTAGCGGGGGCCTACGAGCAGTACTTC.

The chain links TRBV9 to TRBJ1-1; weak D call: TRBD1 (5 bases). The CDR3 contains 15 residues. Germline values: CDR1 SGDLS, CDR2 YYNGEE. V lost 0 bases, J lost 0 bases, and 9 bases lay in between. CDR3: CASSVGQSMNTEAFF. The CDR3 bases are TGTGCCAGCAGCGTAGGACAGTCCATGAACACTGAAGCTTTCTTT.

The gene calls are TRBV7-2 and TRBJ1-4; D gene ambiguous. CDR1 is SGHTA, CDR2 FQGNSA, per germline. The CDR3 is 15 amino acids. V lost 5 bases and J lost 0, with 10 bases in between. CDR3 sequence (DNA): TGTGCCAGCAGCCCGGCGGGTGCAACTAATGAAAAACTGTTTTTT. It translates to CASSPAGATNEKLFF.

The gene calls are TRBV2 and TRBJ2-7, with D possibly matching TRBD1 (5 bases). Trimming removed 6 bases at V and 0 bases at J, with 6 bases between. Germline CDR1 and CDR2: SNHLY and FYNNEI. This CDR3 is 12 amino acids long. The CDR3 region has the DNA TGTGCCAGCAGACAGGACTCCTACGAGCAGTACTTC. The encoded protein is CASRQDSYEQYF.

The chain uses TRBV6-5 and TRBJ2-3; D perhaps matches TRBD2 (6 bases). V was cut by 6 bases and J by 0 bases, with 10 bases left in between. This CDR3 region has 14 residues. CDR1 MNHEY and CDR2 SVGAGI come from the germline V gene. CDR3 sequence (DNA): TGTGCCAGCAGCCCGGGACTGAGCACAGATACGCAGTATTTT. This encodes CASSPGLSTDTQYF.